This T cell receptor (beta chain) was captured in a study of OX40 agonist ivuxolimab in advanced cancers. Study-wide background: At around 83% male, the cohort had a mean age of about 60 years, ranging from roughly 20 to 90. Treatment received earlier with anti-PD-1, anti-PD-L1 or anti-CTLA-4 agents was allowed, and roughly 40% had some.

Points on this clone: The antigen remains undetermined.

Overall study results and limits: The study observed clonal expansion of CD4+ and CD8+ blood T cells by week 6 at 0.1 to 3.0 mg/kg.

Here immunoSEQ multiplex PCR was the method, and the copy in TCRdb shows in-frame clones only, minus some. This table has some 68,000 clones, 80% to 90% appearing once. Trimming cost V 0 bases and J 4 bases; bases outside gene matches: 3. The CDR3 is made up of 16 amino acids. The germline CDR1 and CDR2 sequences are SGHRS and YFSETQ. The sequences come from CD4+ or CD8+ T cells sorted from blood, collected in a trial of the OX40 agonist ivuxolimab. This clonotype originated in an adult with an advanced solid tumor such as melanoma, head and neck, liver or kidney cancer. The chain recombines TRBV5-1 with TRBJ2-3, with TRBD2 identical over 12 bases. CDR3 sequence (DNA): TGCGCCAGCAGCTTGGCCCTAGCGGGAGGGCCAGATACGCAGTATTTT. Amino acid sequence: CASSLALAGGPDTQYF.